The sequence of this T cell receptor (beta chain) was determined in a study of T cell responses to AZD1222 COVID-19 vaccine. The assay was immunoSEQ multiplex PCR, and TCRdb's table has in-frame clones only and misses some. The data show about 150,000 clones, about 93% seen once. This CDR3 spans 14 amino acids. The sequencing here drew on peripheral blood, taken on day 0 of AZD1222 vaccination. The receptor was derived from an adult in good health. The rearrangement uses TRBV21-1 and TRBJ2-3; the table's D call, TRBD2, was not checked against the DNA. TRBV21-1 is a listed pseudogene. The CDR3 spells CASSKGLAGYTQYF. As DNA, the CDR3 is TGTGCCAGCAGCAAAGGGCTAGCGGGGTATACGCAGTATTTT.